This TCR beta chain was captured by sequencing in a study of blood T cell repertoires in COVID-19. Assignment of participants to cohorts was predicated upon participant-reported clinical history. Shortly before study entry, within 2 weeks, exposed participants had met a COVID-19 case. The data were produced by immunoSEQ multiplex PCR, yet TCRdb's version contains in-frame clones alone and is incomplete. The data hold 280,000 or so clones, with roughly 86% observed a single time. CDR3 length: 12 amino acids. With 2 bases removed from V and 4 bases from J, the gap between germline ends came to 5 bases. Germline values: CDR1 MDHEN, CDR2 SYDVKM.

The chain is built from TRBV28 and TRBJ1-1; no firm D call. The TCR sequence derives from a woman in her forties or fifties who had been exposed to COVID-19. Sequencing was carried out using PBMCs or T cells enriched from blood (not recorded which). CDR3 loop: CASSLPSTEAFF. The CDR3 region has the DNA TGTGCCAGCAGTTTACCGAGCACTGAAGCTTTCTTT.